The subject of this entry is one T cell receptor beta chain. Other DNA sequences from this sample encode an identical CDR3 as well. V was cut by 5 bases and J by 2 bases, with 10 bases left in between. In germline, CDR1 is SEHNR, CDR2 FQNEAQ (reference sequence). The CDR3 extends over 13 amino acids. The source of the sample is a study of control samples from healthy donors and cancer patients. Generated by immunoSEQ multiplex PCR, the TCRdb table keeps only in-frame clones and is missing some. This sample carries about 410,000 clones, approximately 92% of them seen once, and the ten largest clones take more than 6%.

The sequencing sample was made of PBMCs. V usage is TRBV7-9 and J usage is TRBJ2-7; a weak D match, TRBD1 (6 bases). The sequence came from a man aged 40-49 years with head and neck cancer. CDR3 sequence reads: CASSLRGAYEQYF. The CDR3 DNA is TGTGCCAGCAGCCTCAGGGGAGCCTACGAGCAGTACTTC.